Below, 32 T cell receptor beta chains from the same sample are listed, as sequenced in a study of blood T cell repertoires in COVID-19. Measured with immunoSEQ multiplex PCR; TCRdb has only the in-frame clones, and not every one. The repertoire holds roughly 290,000 clones, with around 85% as singletons. The specimen sequenced was peripheral blood. The receptors were sampled from a woman between 25 and 40 years old who had recovered from COVID-19.

The genes are TRBV27 and TRBJ2-7; D is unclear. The CDR3 contains 13 residues. V dropped 3 bases and J dropped 3 bases, with 9 bases sitting between them. The germline V gene has CDR1 MNHEY and CDR2 SMNVEV (reference sequence). The CDR3 DNA reads TGTGCCAGCAGTTTTCGCCAGAACTACGAGCAGTACTTC. Translated, it gives CASSFRQNYEQYF.

In its sample, this clone was seen a few times. The V gene is TRBV7-3, the J gene TRBJ2-3; D might be TRBD1 (5 bases). Trimming pared 5 bases from V and 7 bases from J, leaving 19 bases between. This CDR3 contains 15 residues. The germline V gene has CDR1 SGHTA and CDR2 FQGTGA. Here the CDR3 reads CASSADRGIQNTQYF. CDR3 nucleotides: TGTGCCAGCAGCGCCGATAGGGGAATCCAAAATACGCAGTATTTT.

The V call is TRBV4-3, the J call TRBJ2-5, with D perhaps TRBD1 (6 bases). Germline V gene lookup returns CDR1 LGHNA and CDR2 YSLEER. The CDR3 spans 14 residues. V was clipped by 2 bases and J by 2 bases, with 9 bases between them. CDR3 coding DNA: TGCGCCAGCAGCCAAACAGGGCTTCAAGAGACCCAGTACTTC. Translation: CASSQTGLQETQYF.

The chain employs TRBV7-9 and TRBJ1-2; 8 bases agree with TRBD1. Looked up from germline, CDR1 is SEHNR and CDR2 is FQNEAQ (reference sequence). The CDR3 loop spans 13 amino acids. With V trimmed by 6 bases and J by 3 bases, 3 bases remained unmatched. CDR3 sequence (DNA): TGTGCCAGCAGACAGGGGGTAGACTATGGCTACACCTTC. Translated: CASRQGVDYGYTF.

V usage is TRBV15 and J usage is TRBJ2-5, with D possibly matching TRBD1 (6 bases). V was pared by 0 bases and J by 1 base, with 9 bases between. From germline, CDR1 is LNHNV and CDR2 YYDKDF (reference sequence). This CDR3 spans 15 amino acids. CDR3 coding DNA: TGTGCCACCAGCAGAGAGGGGGCCAGCCAAGAGACCCAGTACTTC. Encoded protein: CATSREGASQETQYF.

The genes are TRBV7-2 and TRBJ2-2; tentatively, D is TRBD2 (5 bases). CDR1 is SGHTA, CDR2 FQGNSA, per germline. Trimming left V 0 bases short and J 8 bases short, with 7 bases between. The CDR3 runs to 13 residues. CDR3 protein: CASSLARGGELFF. The CDR3 DNA sequence: TGTGCCAGCAGCTTAGCCCGGGGTGGGGAGCTGTTTTTT.

The rearrangement joins TRBV6-5 to TRBJ1-5; 7 nucleotides line up with TRBD1. V shed 6 bases, J shed 1 base, and the junction held 6 bases outside the gene matches. The CDR3 contains 15 residues. Per germline, CDR1 MNHEY and CDR2 SVGAGI. The CDR3 loop reads CASRGPTGSNQPQHF. CDR3 in DNA: TGTGCCAGCAGGGGACCGACAGGGAGCAATCAGCCCCAGCATTTT.

In its sample, this clone was seen a few times. This chain uses TRBV28 with TRBJ2-1; TRBD2 aligns across 7 bases. This CDR3 contains 16 residues. The germline CDR1 and CDR2 sequences are MDHEN and SYDVKM. J was trimmed by 3 bases and V by 5 bases; bases with no gene match: 10. This CDR3 reads CASSRGRREFYNEQFF. Written as DNA, the CDR3 is TGTGCCAGCAGTCGTGGTAGGCGGGAGTTCTACAATGAGCAGTTCTTC.

The genes are TRBV10-3 and TRBJ2-2, with D uncertain. The CDR3 has 12 amino acids. The germline V gene has CDR1 ENHRY and CDR2 SYGVKD. V dropped 9 bases and J dropped 4 bases, with 9 bases sitting between them. CDR3 residues: CAITWPTGELFF. In DNA form, the CDR3 reads TGTGCCATAACGTGGCCCACCGGGGAGCTGTTTTTT.

Of note for this clone: The germline gene is not matched at one end of the junction; a read error may be the cause. The chain carries TRBV20-1 and TRBJ1-5; D not certain. Germline V CDR1 and CDR2: DFQATT, SNEGSKA (reference sequence). The CDR3 runs to 13 residues. The DNA of the CDR3 is TGCAGTGCCAGTCCCGATAGCGATCAGCCCCAGCATTTT. Amino acids: CSASPDSDQPQHF.

This clone was observed once. This chain joins TRBV5-5 and TRBJ1-5; no firm D call. The CDR3 consists of 15 residues. Trimming pared 3 bases from V and 2 bases from J, leaving 12 bases between. Germline V gene sequence: CDR1 SGHKS, CDR2 YYEKEE (reference sequence). The CDR3 sequence: CASSSIAGGNQPQHF. The DNA of the CDR3 is TGTGCCAGCAGCTCTATCGCCGGAGGCAATCAGCCCCAGCATTTT.

The chain carries TRBV10-1 and TRBJ2-3; TRBD1 aligns across 11 bases. This CDR3 contains 15 residues. V shed 4 bases and J 5 bases; nucleotides not matched to a gene: 5. The germline CDR1 and CDR2 sequences are WNHNN and SYGVQD (reference sequence). The CDR3 here is CASSAGTGGIDTQYF. The CDR3 nucleotides read TGCGCCAGCAGTGCCGGGACAGGGGGAATAGATACGCAGTATTTT.

The V and J genes are TRBV4-3 and TRBJ2-1, with TRBD1 matching over 7 bases. Per germline, CDR1 LGHNA and CDR2 YSLEER. The CDR3 has 14 residues. J was trimmed by 9 bases and V by 0 bases; bases with no gene match: 5. The CDR3 DNA reads TGCGCCAGCAGCCAAGAAAAGGGGGCCGGTGAGCAGTTCTTC. Translated, it gives CASSQEKGAGEQFF.

This sequence joins TRBV5-4 and TRBJ2-2, with TRBD1 matching 8 bases. The germline CDR1 and CDR2 sequences are SGHNT and YYREEE (reference sequence). The CDR3 is 14 amino acids. The V and J ends lost 0 bases and 5 bases, in that order; junction bases with no gene match: 0. The CDR3 nucleotides are TGTGCCAGCAGCTTGGGACAGGGGACCGGGGAGCTGTTTTTT. It yields the protein CASSLGQGTGELFF.

The gene calls are TRBV29-1 and TRBJ2-3; 8 positions agree with TRBD2. Germline V lookup: CDR1 SQVTM, CDR2 ANQGSEA. With 2 bases clipped from V and 3 bases from J, the junction kept 4 bases outside the gene matches. The CDR3 length is 14 residues. CDR3 amino acids: CSVETPGGTDTQYF. The DNA for the CDR3 is TGCAGCGTTGAAACTCCGGGGGGGACAGATACGCAGTATTTT.

The genes are TRBV13 and TRBJ2-3; 7 bases match TRBD2. With 4 bases clipped from V and 2 bases from J, the junction kept 12 bases outside the gene matches. Germline lookup yields CDR1 PRHDT and CDR2 FYEKMQ (reference sequence). The CDR3 consists of 17 residues. The CDR3 here is CASSSPTRLADTDTQYF. CDR3 coding DNA: TGTGCCAGCAGCTCGCCTACTAGGCTAGCGGACACAGATACGCAGTATTTT. The whole variable domain, remainder taken from reference TRBV13 and TRBJ2-3, is AAGVIQSPRHLIKEKRETATLKCYPIPRHDTVYWYQQGPGQDPQFLISFYEKMQSDKGSIPDRFSAQQFSDYHSELNMSSLELGDSALYFCASSSPTRLADTDTQYFGPGTRLTVL.

The rearrangement uses TRBV6-1 and TRBJ1-3; D ambiguous. The germline V gene encodes CDR1 MNHNS and CDR2 SASEGT. The CDR3 is made up of 16 amino acids. The V gene lost 2 bases and the J gene lost 5 bases, with 16 bases spanning the gap. The CDR3 sequence is CASSELRPSGRNTIYF. The CDR3 DNA reads TGTGCCAGCAGTGAACTCAGGCCCAGCGGAAGAAACACCATATATTTT.

The rearrangement links TRBV6-5 to TRBJ2-2, with a weak D call TRBD1 (5 bases). Germline V lookup: CDR1 MNHEY, CDR2 SVGAGI. Trimming took 2 bases from V and 1 from J, leaving 8 bases between them. This CDR3 is 15 amino acids long. CDR3 DNA sequence: TGTGCCAGCAGTTACGCGACAGAGAACACCGGGGAGCTGTTTTTT. Translated, it gives CASSYATENTGELFF.

The J gene is TRBJ1-4, the V gene TRBV9; 11 positions agree with TRBD1. This CDR3 comprises 18 residues. Germline V gene sequence: CDR1 SGDLS, CDR2 YYNGEE. V lost 3 bases, J lost 0 bases, and 7 bases stayed unmatched. CDR3 sequence reads: CASSAGDRGGATNEKLFF. CDR3 bases: TGTGCCAGCAGCGCCGGGGACAGGGGGGGTGCAACTAATGAAAAACTGTTTTTT.

The chain has TRBV19 and TRBJ2-1; D gene uncertain. V lost 1 base and J 7 bases, leaving 11 bases between the germline ends. Germline lookup yields CDR1 LNHDA and CDR2 SQIVND (reference sequence). The CDR3 is made up of 14 amino acids. CDR3 amino acids: CASSIGGGINEQFF. Written as DNA, the CDR3 is TGTGCCAGTAGTATAGGAGGCGGCATTAATGAGCAGTTCTTC.

V and J are TRBV28 and TRBJ1-2, with D maybe TRBD1 (6 bases). The ends were cut back, 6 bases at V and 3 bases at J, with 14 bases in the middle. The CDR3 covers 14 residues. Germline assignment: CDR1 MDHEN and CDR2 SYDVKM. The CDR3 nucleotides are TGTGCCAGCAGGTACAGGGTTCCGGACTATGGCTACACCTTC. This translates into CASRYRVPDYGYTF.

This chain uses TRBV12-5 with TRBJ2-5; 13 bases are a match to TRBD2. Germline values: CDR1 LGHNT, CDR2 FRNRAP. The length of the CDR3 is 18 residues. V gave up 3 bases and J gave up 2 bases; unmatched junction bases: 9. The CDR3 spells CASGLLNPGLAGQETQYF. CDR3 sequence (DNA): TGTGCTAGTGGTTTACTTAATCCGGGACTAGCGGGGCAAGAGACCCAGTACTTC.

The genes are TRBV25-1 and TRBJ2-7; D might be TRBD1 (5 bases). The length of the CDR3 is 14 residues. V lost 3 bases and J 0 bases, leaving 9 bases between the germline ends. CDR1 and CDR2 from the germline V gene are MGHDK and SYGVNS. The CDR3 DNA is TGTGCCAGCAGTGAGGACATCCGCTCCTACGAGCAGTACTTC. It encodes CASSEDIRSYEQYF.

This clone was found once. V usage is TRBV2 and J usage is TRBJ1-1; 9 nucleotides agree with TRBD1. With 7 bases clipped from V and 5 bases from J, the junction kept 5 bases outside the gene matches. Germline V CDR1 and CDR2: SNHLY, FYNNEI. The CDR3 extends over 13 amino acids. CDR3 coding DNA: TGTGCCAGCACCGCGACAGGGGGAACTGAAGCTTTCTTT. Protein: CASTATGGTEAFF.

This sequence joins TRBV5-4 and TRBJ2-1, with 7 bases aligning to TRBD2. The CDR3 extends over 15 amino acids. V gave up 3 bases and J gave up 0 bases; unmatched junction bases: 3. Germline V gives CDR1 SGHNT, CDR2 YYREEE (reference sequence). CDR3 loop: CASSSGGSSYNEQFF. DNA of the CDR3: TGTGCCAGCAGCTCCGGGGGGAGCTCCTACAATGAGCAGTTCTTC.

The genes are TRBV7-9 and TRBJ2-4, with D perhaps matching TRBD2 (6 bases). CDR3 size: 15 residues. CDR1 SEHNR and CDR2 FQNEAQ come from the germline V gene (reference sequence). V shed 4 bases and J shed 3 bases, with 13 bases lying between them. CDR3 DNA sequence: TGTGCCAGCAGCTCGTCGTGGGGGGACAAAAACATTCAGTACTTC. This translates into CASSSSWGDKNIQYF. Using reference TRBV7-9 and TRBJ2-4 for the parts outside the CDR3, the full variable domain is DTGVSQNPRHKITKRGQNVTFRCDPISEHNRLYWYRQTLGQGPEFLTYFQNEAQLEKSRLLSDRFSAERPKGSFSTLEIQRTEQGDSAMYLCASSSSWGDKNIQYFGAGTRLSVL.

This clone was detected only a few times. V is TRBV5-5 and J is TRBJ1-5, with D maybe TRBD1 (6 bases). This CDR3 has 14 amino acids. Trimming shortened V by 0 bases and J by 11 bases, and 15 bases separated the two germline ends. CDR1 and CDR2 (germline): SGHKS, YYEKEE (reference sequence). As DNA, the CDR3 is TGTGCCAGCAGCTTGGATGGGACAACTATGGCCCAGCATTTT. This codes for CASSLDGTTMAQHF.

This chain uses TRBV24-1 with TRBJ1-5; unclear D gene. The germline CDR1 and CDR2 sequences are KGHDR and SFDVKD. Trimming shortened V by 5 bases and J by 0 bases, and 7 bases separated the two germline ends. The CDR3 has 14 residues. In DNA, the CDR3 is TGTGCCACCAGTGGTCAGGTTAGCAATCAGCCCCAGCATTTT. As protein: CATSGQVSNQPQHF.

Ten or more counts support this clone. CDR3 sequence: CSVGVGGPTEAFF. Here the CDR3 DNA reads TGCAGCGTTGGGGTGGGGGGTCCCACTGAAGCTTTCTTT. The rearrangement links TRBV29-1 to TRBJ1-1; perhaps TRBD1 as D (5 bases). Per germline, CDR1 SQVTM and CDR2 ANQGSEA. The length of the CDR3 is 13 residues. V lost 4 bases, J lost 4 bases, and 13 bases lay in between.

V gene TRBV6-2 or TRBV6-3 combines with J gene TRBJ2-3; D perhaps matches TRBD1 (5 bases). The CDR3 contains 13 residues. Per the germline V gene, CDR1 is MNHEY and CDR2 is SVGEGT. V gave up 6 bases and J gave up 9 bases, with 16 bases separating them. The DNA for the CDR3 is TGTGCCAGCAGCACTCAACAGGCCGTGACGCAGTATTTT. It specifies CASSTQQAVTQYF.

The chain couples TRBV5-5 to TRBJ2-1, with TRBD2 matching 8 bases. The junction had 3 bases not matched to a gene; V was cut back by 2 bases and J by 5 bases. This CDR3 comprises 14 residues. The germline CDR1 and CDR2 sequences are SGHKS and YYEKEE (reference sequence). In DNA, the CDR3 is TGTGCCAGCAGCTTTGCGGGGGGCAACAATGAGCAGTTCTTC. Its translation is CASSFAGGNNEQFF.

The chain recombines TRBV30 with TRBJ1-3; 7 nucleotides line up with TRBD1. The CDR3 is made up of 17 amino acids. The germline V gene has CDR1 GTSNPN and CDR2 SVGIG (reference sequence). V gave up 1 base and J gave up 3 bases; unmatched junction bases: 12. CDR3 in DNA: TGTGCCTGGAGTGCAGACTGGGACAGCCGCATTGGAAACACCATATATTTT. This encodes CAWSADWDSRIGNTIYF.